Shown below are 32 T cell receptor beta chains from a single sample sequenced in a study of patients and donors after allogeneic stem cell transplantation. TCRdb called the RT-PCR reads again in MiXCR, with one record for every CDR3 protein. The sample shows approximately 250,000 distinct CDR3 sequences, around 14% of them seen only once. The specimen was blood, either unsorted or a sorted T cell fraction (not recorded which). Receptors were obtained from a human donor who was either an allogeneic HSCT recipient or a stem cell or donor lymphocyte infusion donor (not recorded which). It is not recorded whose cells these are; they may come from a transplant donor.

This clonotype was counted ten times or more. This chain connects TRBV4-2 to TRBJ2-2; 10 positions match TRBD1. Germline CDR1 and CDR2: LGHNA and YNFKEQ. This CDR3 contains 17 residues. J was trimmed by 3 bases and V by 2 bases; bases with no gene match: 6. CDR3 in DNA: TGTGCCAGCAGCCAACCCGACAGGGGGCGGGACACCGGGGAGCTGTTTTTT. This gives the protein CASSQPDRGRDTGELFF.

Comment on this clonotype: An end of the junction does not agree with germline; a read error may underlie this. The chain recombines TRBV20-1 with TRBJ2-7, with D hard to call. CDR3 length: 14 amino acids. Germline-derived CDR1 and CDR2 are DFQATT and SNEGSKA (reference sequence). The CDR3 sequence is CSAGELRSSYEQYF. The CDR3 region has the DNA TGCAGTGCTGGAGAGCTGAGGAGCTCCTACGAGCAGTACTTC.

This clonotype was counted between two and nine times. V usage is TRBV29-1 and J usage is TRBJ1-5; 9 bases are shared with TRBD1. This CDR3 region has 14 residues. Germline V gene data show CDR1 as SQVTM and CDR2 as ANQGSEA. V lost 8 bases and J lost 2; bases outside the gene matches: 7. The CDR3: CSCLTGGGNQPQHF. Here the CDR3 DNA reads TGCAGCTGCCTGACAGGGGGTGGCAATCAGCCCCAGCATTTT.

In this sample, this clonotype turned up many times. The chain uses TRBV5-6 and TRBJ1-2; D might be TRBD1 (5 bases). This CDR3 has 15 amino acids. Germline V gene lookup returns CDR1 SGHDT and CDR2 YYEEEE. Trimming took off 3 bases at V and 4 bases at J, with 16 bases between the two ends. The CDR3 reads CASSWRGSQVYGYTF. CDR3 bases: TGTGCCAGCAGCTGGCGGGGCTCTCAAGTCTATGGCTACACCTTC.

The chain carries TRBV10-3 and TRBJ2-5; 9 bases are a match to TRBD1. The junction had 0 bases not matched to a gene; V was cut back by 4 bases and J by 3 bases. This CDR3 spans 13 amino acids. Per germline, CDR1 ENHRY and CDR2 SYGVKD. DNA of the CDR3: TGTGCCATCAGTGGACAGGGGGAAGAGACCCAGTACTTC. It translates to CAISGQGEETQYF.

About this clonotype: This clone may be a read error of a much larger clone one base away. The chain couples TRBV6-5 to TRBJ2-1; 8 nucleotides agree with TRBD2. Germline V gene lookup returns CDR1 MNHEY and CDR2 SVGAGI. Trimming at V came to 2 bases and at J to 2 bases, leaving 2 bases not matched to a gene. The CDR3 has 15 residues. The DNA for the CDR3 is TGTGCCAGCAGTTACCGGGGGGGAGCCTACAATGAGCAGTTCTTC. Its translation is CASSYRGGAYNEQFF.

V gene TRBV12-3 or TRBV12-4 combines with J gene TRBJ2-7; D remains ambiguous. The V gene lost 5 bases and the J gene lost 3 bases, with 8 bases spanning the gap. CDR3 length: 12 amino acids. CDR3 in DNA: TGTGCCAGCAGTGGACCGGGCTACGAGCAGTACTTC. It yields the protein CASSGPGYEQYF.

The sample holds many counts of this clonotype. The rearrangement links TRBV20-1 to TRBJ1-6; 7 bases agree with TRBD1. Germline loops: CDR1 DFQATT, CDR2 SNEGSKA (reference sequence). CDR3 size: 16 residues. The ends lost 5 bases at V and 0 bases at J; junction bases unmatched: 7. CDR3 amino acids: CSASRQGLSYNSPLHF. CDR3 nucleotide sequence: TGCAGTGCTTCAAGACAGGGCCTCTCCTATAATTCACCCCTCCACTTT.

This clonotype has just a few counts. The chain has TRBV10-3 and TRBJ1-5; 7 bases fit TRBD1. The ends lost 0 bases at V and 5 bases at J; junction bases unmatched: 7. This CDR3 has 16 amino acids. Germline CDR1 ENHRY, CDR2 SYGVKD. The CDR3 DNA is TGTGCCATCAGTGAGTCTGTCAGGGGGGATGATCAGCCCCAGCATTTT. Its protein is CAISESVRGDDQPQHF.

The chain recombines TRBV7-2 with TRBJ2-7; 11 bases fit TRBD2. The CDR3 is 17 amino acids. Germline V lookup: CDR1 SGHTA, CDR2 FQGNSA. Unmatched junction bases numbered 13, after V lost 5 bases and J lost 4 bases. The CDR3 DNA follows: TGTGCCAGCAGCCCGTTGAGGACTAGCGGGCAGTTTTACGAGCAGTACTTC. Its translation is CASSPLRTSGQFYEQYF.

J is TRBJ2-1 and V is TRBV3-1; D not certain. Germline V gene lookup returns CDR1 LGHDT and CDR2 YNNKEL (reference sequence). V lost 4 bases to trimming and J lost 0 bases, with 7 bases between them. This CDR3 comprises 14 residues. The CDR3 sequence: CASSRLFSYNEQFF. In nucleotides, the CDR3 is TGTGCCAGCAGCCGCCTCTTCTCCTACAATGAGCAGTTCTTC.

CDR3 amino acids: CASSQSGRAVNTQYF. The CDR3, as DNA: TGTGCCAGCAGCCAGAGCGGGAGGGCCGTGAATACGCAGTATTTT. The rearrangement joins TRBV3-1 to TRBJ2-3, with 10 bases matching TRBD2. Germline V lookup: CDR1 LGHDT, CDR2 YNNKEL (reference sequence). CDR3 length equals 15 residues. V trimming: 3 bases; J trimming: 7 bases; junction bases outside the gene matches: 7.

This clonotype appeared a few times. The genes are TRBV27 and TRBJ2-3, with D tentatively TRBD1 or TRBD2 (6 bases each). The CDR3 totals 14 residues. Trimming shortened V by 5 bases and J by 6 bases, and 15 bases separated the two germline ends. In germline, CDR1 is MNHEY, CDR2 SMNVEV (reference sequence). The CDR3 loop reads CASSLGGLGDTQYF. CDR3 in DNA: TGTGCCAGCAGTCTGGGGGGCCTTGGGGATACGCAGTATTTT.

This clonotype was detected many times. This chain's CDR3 is CASSLISSSTDTQYF. Written as DNA, the CDR3 is TGCGCCAGCAGCTTGATTTCGTCTAGCACAGATACGCAGTATTTT. This sequence joins TRBV5-1 and TRBJ2-3; D gene uncertain. Trimming stripped 1 base from V and 0 bases from J, with 9 bases between. In germline, CDR1 is SGHRS, CDR2 YFSETQ. The CDR3 runs 15 residues.

Ten or more counts support this clonotype. The rearrangement joins TRBV30 to TRBJ1-3; unclear D gene. This CDR3 contains 14 residues. With 1 base removed from V and 0 bases from J, the gap between germline ends came to 7 bases. Germline V gene lookup returns CDR1 GTSNPN and CDR2 SVGIG (reference sequence). CDR3 in amino acids: CAWSATYSGNTIYF. The CDR3 nucleotides are TGTGCCTGGAGTGCAACATACTCTGGAAACACCATATATTTT.

This clonotype was recorded at least ten times. CDR3 in DNA: TGTGCCAGCAGTGAAACTAGCGGGAGGGCCGGGAATGAGCAGTTCTTC. This sequence encodes CASSETSGRAGNEQFF. This chain uses TRBV2 with TRBJ2-1; the match to TRBD2 covers 13 bases. The trim removed 2 bases at V and 7 bases at J, leaving 5 bases unmatched. This CDR3 region has 16 residues. From germline, CDR1 is SNHLY and CDR2 FYNNEI.

This clonotype is labeled as medium-sized (0.01 to 0.1%). This chain links TRBV6-1 with TRBJ1-2, with D tentatively TRBD1 (5 bases). This CDR3 comprises 16 residues. V gave up 6 bases and J gave up 4 bases, with 21 bases separating them. Germline values: CDR1 MNHNS, CDR2 SASEGT. The CDR3 DNA follows: TGTGCCAGCAGCTGGGTTACAGGTTCGGGTACCTATGGCTACACCTTC. It yields the protein CASSWVTGSGTYGYTF.

The V call is TRBV6-2 or TRBV6-3, the J call TRBJ2-1; 11 nucleotides match TRBD2. The CDR3 runs to 17 residues. Unmatched junction bases numbered 12, after V lost 5 bases and J lost 6 bases. The germline CDR1 and CDR2 sequences are MNHEY and SVGEGT. This CDR3 is CASSTPGLAVGRNEQFF. The CDR3 coding sequence is TGTGCCAGCAGTACACCGGGACTAGCGGTGGGTCGCAATGAGCAGTTCTTC.

This clonotype was recorded a few times. The V gene is TRBV20-1, the J gene TRBJ2-5; D may match TRBD1 or TRBD2 (6 bases each). This CDR3 spans 14 amino acids. Germline V gene sequence: CDR1 DFQATT, CDR2 SNEGSKA (reference sequence). Trimming removed 5 bases from V and 5 bases from J, with 18 bases in between. The CDR3 reads CSAPLSGAWETQYF. The CDR3 coding sequence is TGCAGTGCTCCCCTCTCGGGGGCCTGGGAGACCCAGTACTTC.

This clonotype appeared a few times. The rearrangement joins TRBV15 to TRBJ2-2, with 10 nucleotides matching TRBD2. This CDR3 has 16 residues. J gave up 3 bases and V 5 bases, and 6 bases lay outside the gene matches. Germline CDR1 and CDR2: LNHNV and YYDKDF (reference sequence). The CDR3 spells CATSGSGGAHTGELFF. In nucleotides, the CDR3 is TGTGCCACCAGCGGAAGCGGGGGGGCACACACCGGGGAGCTGTTTTTT.

The V call is TRBV5-1, the J call TRBJ2-7; 10 positions agree with TRBD2. Trimming took 4 bases from V and 2 from J; bases not matched to a gene: 9. Germline V CDR1 and CDR2: SGHRS, YFSETQ. The CDR3 length is 16 residues. The CDR3 DNA reads TGCGCCAGCAGCCAGGCAACTAGCGGGAATACCTACGAGCAGTACTTC. Its protein is CASSQATSGNTYEQYF.

This rearrangement joins TRBV7-8 to TRBJ2-3; D possibly corresponds to TRBD2 (7 bases). This CDR3 is 16 amino acids long. The ends were cut back, 7 bases at V and 6 bases at J, with 23 bases in the middle. CDR1 is SGHVS, CDR2 FQNEAQ, per germline. DNA of the CDR3: TGTGCCAGCAACAGGGCTACCAGGACTAGGAGTGATACGCAGTATTTT. Residues: CASNRATRTRSDTQYF. Variable domain in full (rest from reference TRBV7-8 and TRBJ2-3): GAGVSQSPRYKVAKRGQDVALRCDPISGHVSLFWYQQALGQGPEFLTYFQNEAQLDKSGLPSDRFFAERPEGSVSTLKIQRTQQEDSAVYLCASNRATRTRSDTQYFGPGTRLTVL.

The chain carries TRBV2 and TRBJ2-3; no definite D call. Germline V lookup: CDR1 SNHLY, CDR2 FYNNEI. Trimming removed 8 bases from V and 5 bases from J, with 11 bases in between. The CDR3 runs to 12 residues. DNA of the CDR3: TGTGCCAGCTTCTATAGCCAAGATACGCAGTATTTT. Amino acid sequence: CASFYSQDTQYF.

The chain combines TRBV12-3 or TRBV12-4 with TRBJ1-3; D is ambiguous. Deletions cut 5 bases from V and 4 bases from J, with 12 bases between. The CDR3 is 14 amino acids. The CDR3 DNA is TGTGCCAGCAGTCCTCGTCACATCGGAAACACCATATATTTT. Translated, it gives CASSPRHIGNTIYF.

The rearrangement uses TRBV10-2 and TRBJ2-2; 9 bases fit TRBD1. This CDR3 has 16 residues. V lost 7 bases to trimming and J lost 5 bases; unmatched junction nucleotides: 11. Looked up from germline, CDR1 is WSHSY and CDR2 is SAAADI. The CDR3 DNA sequence: TGCGCCAGCACCCTTTCTGGGACAGGGAAAACCGGGGAGCTGTTTTTT. It yields the protein CASTLSGTGKTGELFF.

This clonotype showed up just a few times. The junction departs from germline at one end; a sequencing error may be responsible. The chain links TRBV4-3 to TRBJ1-3; D not resolved. This CDR3 comprises 15 residues. The germline gives CDR1 LGHNA, CDR2 YSLEER. Written as DNA, the CDR3 is TGCGCCAGCAGCCAAGGGACCATGACTGGAAACACCACATATTTT. This gives the protein CASSQGTMTGNTTYF.

V gene TRBV7-3 combines with J gene TRBJ2-3; 11 bases line up with TRBD1. The CDR3 has 17 residues. Germline values: CDR1 SGHTA, CDR2 FQGTGA. V lost 1 base to trimming and J lost 8 bases; unmatched junction nucleotides: 11. The CDR3, as DNA: TGTGCCAGCAGCTTAAGCCGCGGACAGGGGGCGGGTGGTACGCAGTATTTT. This codes for CASSLSRGQGAGGTQYF.

V is TRBV20-1 and J is TRBJ1-6, with D tentatively TRBD1 (5 bases). Germline loops: CDR1 DFQATT, CDR2 SNEGSKA (reference sequence). The CDR3 runs 13 residues. The ends were cut back, 0 bases at V and 14 bases at J, with 14 bases in the middle. The CDR3 region has the DNA TGCAGTGCTAGAGAGCGAACCGGGACCACCCTCCACTTT. Protein product: CSARERTGTTLHF.

The V and J genes are TRBV2 and TRBJ2-7; D is undetermined. Germline values: CDR1 SNHLY, CDR2 FYNNEI. The ends were cut back, 4 bases at V and 2 bases at J, with 9 bases in the middle. The CDR3 has 13 residues. As DNA, the CDR3 is TGTGCCAGCAGTGGGACGTATCCCTACGAGCAGTACTTC. Encoded protein: CASSGTYPYEQYF.

This clonotype showed up many times. This chain joins TRBV9 and TRBJ2-7; a possible D gene is TRBD1 (6 bases). The germline V gene has CDR1 SGDLS and CDR2 YYNGEE. V was trimmed by 4 bases and J by 12 bases, leaving 20 bases between them. The CDR3 consists of 13 residues. CDR3 sequence reads: CASSPTIARGLYF. The CDR3 DNA reads as TGTGCCAGCAGCCCTACAATCGCCAGGGGTTTGTACTTC.

The chain couples TRBV6-1 to TRBJ1-1; tentative D call: TRBD1 (5 bases). V gave up 10 bases and J gave up 5 bases, with 17 bases separating them. This CDR3 region has 13 residues. Germline loops: CDR1 MNHNS, CDR2 SASEGT. CDR3 sequence reads: CATDPQVETEAFF. The CDR3 region has the DNA TGTGCCACCGACCCACAGGTGGAGACTGAAGCTTTCTTT.

V gene TRBV5-1 combines with J gene TRBJ1-3; D gene uncertain. Germline CDR1 reads SGHRS; CDR2 reads YFSETQ. This CDR3 has 13 residues. V gave up 4 bases and J gave up 4 bases, with 9 bases separating them. In DNA form, the CDR3 reads TGCGCCAGCAGCCGAGGGAGAGGAAACACCATATATTTT. It is translated as CASSRGRGNTIYF.